These 8 T cell receptor beta chains came from one sample sequenced in a study of cytomegalovirus exposure and HLA in healthy donors. Primers included in the PCR were 60 Vbeta and 13 Jbeta primers. Assay used: immunoSEQ multiplex PCR; TCRdb lists only in-frame clones, some missing. The table shows around 150,000 clones, with roughly 79% occurring only once. Material: PBMCs. The receptors stem from a male donor in good health and CMV-seropositive.

This clone appeared once. The chain couples TRBV9 to TRBJ1-1; D might be TRBD1 (6 bases). V shed 4 bases and J shed 1 base, with 14 bases lying between them. The CDR3 spans 15 residues. The germline CDR1 and CDR2 sequences are SGDLS and YYNGEE. Written as DNA, the CDR3 is TGTGCCAGCAGCTTCTGGACAGCTTCGAACACTGAAGCTTTCTTT. Translation gives CASSFWTASNTEAFF.

DNA for the CDR3: TGCGCCAGCAGCTTGAGCGGGGGGGTACGTACGCAGTATTTT. Its protein product is CASSLSGGVRTQYF. The chain recombines TRBV5-1 with TRBJ2-3; 10 bases align to TRBD2. The CDR3 spans 14 residues. Unmatched junction bases numbered 4, after V lost 1 base and J lost 8 bases. Germline CDR1 and CDR2: SGHRS and YFSETQ.

The rearrangement joins TRBV5-6 to TRBJ2-7; D perhaps matches TRBD1 (6 bases). Germline V gene sequence: CDR1 SGHDT, CDR2 YYEEEE. This CDR3 spans 14 amino acids. V was clipped by 4 bases and J by 3 bases, with 14 bases between them. The CDR3: CASSPGTPFYEQYF. The CDR3 coding sequence is TGTGCCAGCAGCCCCGGGACACCATTCTACGAGCAGTACTTC.

The genes are TRBV5-1 and TRBJ2-2; 10 positions agree with TRBD2. This CDR3 has 18 residues. Germline loops: CDR1 SGHRS, CDR2 YFSETQ. The ends lost 4 bases at V and 0 bases at J; junction bases unmatched: 9. In DNA form, the CDR3 reads TGCGCCAGCAGCCCCGAGTATAGCGGGGGGCCGAACACCGGGGAGCTGTTTTTT. It specifies CASSPEYSGGPNTGELFF.

V gene TRBV11-2 combines with J gene TRBJ1-1; no clear D gene. The CDR3 length is 14 residues. CDR1 and CDR2 (germline): SGHAT, FQNNGV. V was cut by 5 bases and J by 4 bases, with 14 bases left in between. The CDR3 is CASSPAPRGTEAFF. The CDR3 region has the DNA TGTGCCAGCAGCCCCGCTCCGCGCGGCACTGAAGCTTTCTTT.

This clone was recorded once. This rearrangement joins TRBV9 to TRBJ1-2, with D unresolved. V lost 0 bases and J lost 6, with 12 bases in between. The CDR3 runs to 14 residues. Germline V lookup: CDR1 SGDLS, CDR2 YYNGEE. CDR3 sequence: CASSVDGGGNGYTF. As DNA, the CDR3 is TGTGCCAGCAGCGTAGATGGCGGCGGGAATGGCTACACCTTC.

This clone was found once. J is TRBJ2-2 and V is TRBV7-3; tentatively, D is TRBD2 (7 bases). The CDR3 contains 16 residues. The germline V gene has CDR1 SGHTA and CDR2 FQGTGA. The V end was cut by 5 bases, the J end by 4 bases, with 17 bases between. This CDR3 is CASSPRRGGATGELFF. Written as DNA, the CDR3 is TGTGCCAGCAGCCCCCGGAGAGGGGGGGCCACCGGGGAGCTGTTTTTT.

This clone was seen a few times. V and J are TRBV6-6 and TRBJ2-7; 7 positions match TRBD1. CDR3 length: 15 residues. Germline values: CDR1 MNHNY, CDR2 SVGAGI (reference sequence). V dropped 2 bases and J dropped 1; count of bases not matched to a gene: 5. CDR3 residues: CASSYTQTGSYEQYF. In DNA, the CDR3 is TGTGCCAGCAGTTACACCCAGACAGGGTCCTACGAGCAGTACTTC.